This TCR beta chain was sequenced for a study of OX40 agonist ivuxolimab in advanced cancers. Study-level background: Partial response was recorded in three patients: one hepatocellular carcinoma and two cutaneous melanoma cases.

V shed 1 base, J shed 6 bases, and the junction held 3 bases outside the gene matches. Germline assignment: CDR1 LNHNV and CDR2 YYDKDF (reference sequence). The CDR3 contains 15 residues. The data were produced by immunoSEQ multiplex PCR, yet TCRdb's version contains in-frame clones alone and is incomplete. The table records about 17,000 clones, roughly 75% of them present only once. The origin of this receptor is an adult with an advanced solid tumor such as melanoma, head and neck, liver or kidney cancer. The specimen was CD4+ or CD8+ T cells sorted from blood, collected in a trial of the OX40 agonist ivuxolimab. V is TRBV15 and J is TRBJ2-3; 11 bases fit TRBD1. Here the CDR3 reads CATSRGTGGLDTQYF. The CDR3 DNA sequence: TGTGCCACCAGCAGAGGGACAGGGGGCTTGGATACGCAGTATTTT.